This is a list of T cell receptor beta chains from one sample in a study of blood T cell repertoires in COVID-19. Generated by immunoSEQ multiplex PCR, the TCRdb table keeps only in-frame clones and is missing some. The table includes tens of thousands of clones, roughly 86% detected once. The sample taken for sequencing was peripheral blood. These receptors all stem from a human donor with active COVID-19. The donor label of this sample is uncertain. Each CDR3 is given without its conserved first and last residue.

v_call,cdr3_length,j_call,cdr3_aa
TRBV4-2,13,TRBJ1-2,ASSQIQTGMGGYT
TRBV4-3,15,TRBJ2-3,ASSQVRTGGPPDTQY
TRBV3-1/TRBV3-2,13,TRBJ2-7,ASSHRTSGIYEQY
TRBV2,14,TRBJ1-2,ASSATALHTPGGYT
TRBV6-5,13,TRBJ2-1,ASSLPSRRHNEQF
TRBV7-2,11,TRBJ2-7,ASSLESTYEQY
TRBV6-5,12,TRBJ1-1,ASSYSRTSRKAF
TRBV5-1,14,TRBJ1-4,ASSLMGTGRDEKLF
TRBV5-1,14,TRBJ1-1,ASSQGDRLMNTEAF
TRBV10-2,13,TRBJ2-7,ASSDPGGAAYEQY
TRBV27,13,TRBJ1-5,ASSLSRQGNQPQH
TRBV11-3,13,TRBJ2-5,ASSLRTGGQETQY
TRBV6-5,13,TRBJ2-1,ASPRQGDVRSEQF
TRBV18,13,TRBJ2-3,ASSPRQGMTDTQY
TRBV15,14,TRBJ2-7,ATSRGVTSRSYEQY
TRBV19,14,TRBJ1-1,ASSMLLGGLNTEAF
TRBV27,13,TRBJ2-3,ASSSPREGSDTQY
TRBV6-5,10,TRBJ2-7,AITGASYEQY
TRBV11-3,11,TRBJ2-5,ASSLGQKETQY
TRBV27,14,TRBJ2-2,ASSFGLAGVTGELF
TRBV19,11,TRBJ1-4,ASTGTGNEKLF